Presented here are 19 T cell receptor beta chains from one specimen sequenced in a study of blood T cell repertoires in COVID-19. The method was immunoSEQ multiplex PCR; TCRdb's version includes in-frame clones alone and lacks a portion of them. Among some 250,000 clones listed, roughly 91% were seen once. Sequenced sample: peripheral blood. These receptors were collected from a woman aged 40 to 50 who had recovered from COVID-19.

The V and J genes are TRBV10-3 and TRBJ1-2, with D maybe TRBD1 (6 bases). Between the trimmed V and J ends, which lost 6 bases and 4 bases, there was a span of 9 bases. Germline CDR1 and CDR2: ENHRY and SYGVKD. This CDR3 contains 12 residues. CDR3 coding DNA: TGTGCCATCAGCGGGGGGGCCTATGGCTACACCTTC. Its protein is CAISGGAYGYTF.

J is TRBJ1-2 and V is TRBV12-3 or TRBV12-4; possibly TRBD1 for D (5 bases). This CDR3 has 13 amino acids. V was trimmed by 8 bases and J by 3 bases, leaving 13 bases between them. CDR3 nucleotide sequence: TGTGCCAGCCCCCCCAGGGCCCACTATGGCTACACCTTC. Protein: CASPPRAHYGYTF.

This rearrangement joins TRBV2 to TRBJ2-4; 8 bases align to TRBD2. Germline CDR1 is SNHLY and CDR2 is FYNNEI. The CDR3 contains 17 residues. V gave up 6 bases and J gave up 1 base; unmatched junction bases: 11. The CDR3 DNA reads as TGTGCCAGCAGACAGCGGGAGACGGGGGTGGCCAAAAACATTCAGTACTTC. It translates to CASRQRETGVAKNIQYF.

The chain is built from TRBV18 and TRBJ1-1, with a possible D match to TRBD1 (5 bases). The V gene's germline CDR1 is KGHSH and CDR2 LQKENI. Trimming took off 3 bases at V and 1 base at J, with 12 bases between the two ends. The CDR3 extends over 15 amino acids. The CDR3 loop is CASSPPPGPNTEAFF. DNA of the CDR3: TGTGCCAGCTCACCCCCGCCAGGGCCGAACACTGAAGCTTTCTTT.

The chain uses TRBV5-4 and TRBJ2-1, with D uncertain. Between the trimmed V and J ends, which lost 4 bases and 5 bases, there was a span of 4 bases. The CDR3 is 11 amino acids. CDR1 is SGHNT and CDR2 is YYREEE in the germline V gene (reference sequence). The chain's CDR3 is CASSLNNEQFF. CDR3 DNA sequence: TGTGCCAGCAGCCTAAACAATGAGCAGTTCTTC.

The rearrangement uses TRBV18 and TRBJ2-2; 7 nucleotides align to TRBD1. CDR1 is KGHSH and CDR2 is LQKENI in the germline V gene. This CDR3 is built from 14 residues. After removal of 5 bases from V and 2 bases from J, the junction contained 2 bases not matched to a gene. CDR3 amino acids: CASSNRGNTGELFF. The CDR3 nucleotides read TGTGCCAGCTCAAACAGGGGAAACACCGGGGAGCTGTTTTTT. The full variable domain, its missing parts supplied by reference TRBV18 and TRBJ2-2, is NAGVMQNPRHLVRRRGQEARLRCSPMKGHSHVYWYRQLPEEGLKFMVYLQKENIIDESGMPKERFSAEFPKEGPSILRIQQVVRGDSAAYFCASSNRGNTGELFFGEGSRLTVL.

This clone occurred once. V gene TRBV6-4 combines with J gene TRBJ2-1; weak D call: TRBD2 (6 bases). Germline V lookup: CDR1 MRHNA, CDR2 SNTAGT. The CDR3 consists of 15 residues. Trimming removed 6 bases from V and 10 bases from J, with 22 bases in between. The CDR3 sequence is CASSLRRESIREQFF. CDR3 sequence (DNA): TGTGCCAGCAGCCTTCGCCGGGAGTCCATAAGGGAGCAGTTCTTC.

The rearrangement uses TRBV11-3 and TRBJ2-1; TRBD1 aligns across 7 bases. Germline V gives CDR1 SGHNT, CDR2 YENEEA. The junction had 5 bases not matched to a gene; V was cut back by 5 bases and J by 7 bases. This CDR3 region has 13 residues. The CDR3 region is CASSARDRNEQFF. For the CDR3, the DNA is TGTGCCAGCAGCGCCCGGGACAGAAATGAGCAGTTCTTC. Filled out from reference TRBV11-3 and TRBJ2-1, the complete variable domain reads EAGVVQSPRYKIIEKKQPVAFWCNPISGHNTLYWYLQNLGQGPELLIRYENEEAVDDSQLPKDRFSAERLKGVDSTLKIQPAELGDSAVYLCASSARDRNEQFFGPGTRLTVL.

The chain joins TRBV5-1 to TRBJ2-7; D is possibly TRBD1 (6 bases). From germline, CDR1 is SGHRS and CDR2 YFSETQ. This CDR3 has 14 amino acids. Between the trimmed V and J ends, which lost 0 bases and 5 bases, there was a span of 12 bases. This CDR3 is CASSLEGRGNEQYF. The CDR3 bases are TGCGCCAGCAGCTTGGAGGGCAGGGGTAACGAGCAGTACTTC.

The chain joins TRBV19 to TRBJ2-1; 9 bases map to TRBD1. Germline V lookup: CDR1 LNHDA, CDR2 SQIVND (reference sequence). The CDR3 consists of 15 residues. The V segment lost 4 bases and the J segment 3 bases; nucleotides outside the gene matches: 4. DNA of the CDR3: TGTGCCAGTAGTAAACAGGGGGCTTTCTACAATGAGCAGTTCTTC. Its protein is CASSKQGAFYNEQFF.

The rearrangement uses TRBV4-3 and TRBJ1-6; 8 bases agree with TRBD1. Germline lookup yields CDR1 LGHNA and CDR2 YSLEER. CDR3 length: 16 amino acids. Trimming removed 3 bases from V and 6 bases from J; junction bases left unmatched: 7. CDR3 amino acids: CASSQDQGASNSPLHF. The CDR3, as DNA: TGCGCCAGCAGCCAGGATCAGGGGGCGAGTAATTCACCCCTCCACTTT.

V and J are TRBV6-5 and TRBJ1-3, with D maybe TRBD1 (5 bases). Germline V gene data show CDR1 as MNHEY and CDR2 as SVGAGI. The CDR3 is made up of 16 amino acids. Trimming cost V 0 bases and J 4 bases, with 13 bases left between them. CDR3 sequence (DNA): TGTGCCAGCAGTTACTCGGGGGAGGTGCACGGAAACACCATATATTTT. Amino acids: CASSYSGEVHGNTIYF.

V and J are TRBV19 and TRBJ1-5, with 8 positions matching TRBD1. The CDR3 sequence is 16 residues long. CDR1 is LNHDA and CDR2 is SQIVND in the germline V gene (reference sequence). V dropped 2 bases and J dropped 0; count of bases not matched to a gene: 3. The CDR3 DNA reads TGTGCCAGTAGTATACCACAGGGGGATAGCAATCAGCCCCAGCATTTT. Translation gives CASSIPQGDSNQPQHF.

This clone was observed once. This rearrangement joins TRBV7-3 to TRBJ2-5; TRBD1 agrees at 7 bases. Germline trimming cut 1 base from V and 2 bases from J; bases unmatched to any gene: 4. The CDR3 covers 15 residues. The germline CDR1 and CDR2 sequences are SGHTA and FQGTGA. CDR3 bases: TGTGCCAGCAGCTTAAATTCGGGACAGCAAGAGACCCAGTACTTC. It codes for CASSLNSGQQETQYF.

The rearrangement uses TRBV4-1 and TRBJ2-5; 7 bases are a match to TRBD2. The CDR3 totals 14 residues. Germline CDR1 reads MGHRA; CDR2 reads YSYEKL. J lost 5 bases, V lost 3 bases, and 6 bases had no gene match. This CDR3 reads CASSQPGAGETQYF. The CDR3, as DNA: TGCGCCAGCAGCCAGCCGGGAGCGGGGGAGACCCAGTACTTC.

The J gene is TRBJ2-3, the V gene TRBV30, with 11 bases fitting TRBD2. The V and J ends lost 5 bases and 4 bases, in that order; junction bases with no gene match: 5. Germline V lookup: CDR1 GTSNPN, CDR2 SVGIG (reference sequence). The CDR3 extends over 14 amino acids. The CDR3 protein is CAWGSGRGPDTQYF. CDR3 DNA sequence: TGTGCCTGGGGTAGCGGGAGGGGGCCAGATACGCAGTATTTT.

V is TRBV7-2 and J is TRBJ1-1; 7 bases line up with TRBD1. CDR3 length: 15 residues. Trimming cost V 4 bases and J 4 bases; bases outside gene matches: 9. Germline V lookup: CDR1 SGHTA, CDR2 FQGNSA. The CDR3 DNA reads as TGTGCCAGCAGCTCCCGGACAGGAGGGACCACTGAAGCTTTCTTT. Encoded protein: CASSSRTGGTTEAFF.

V and J are TRBV4-2 and TRBJ1-1; 11 nucleotides agree with TRBD1. Trimming took 1 base from V and 4 from J; bases not matched to a gene: 23. The CDR3 runs to 22 residues. The V gene's germline CDR1 is LGHNA and CDR2 YNFKEQ. In DNA form, the CDR3 reads TGTGCCAGCAGCCAAGGGACAGGGGGCCAAGTCCCCTTTATTGGTTTGGGCACTGAAGCTTTCTTT. Translation gives CASSQGTGGQVPFIGLGTEAFF.

This clone has only one observation. The chain recombines TRBV6-5 with TRBJ1-1; possibly TRBD1 for D (5 bases). The CDR3 is made up of 13 amino acids. The V gene lost 11 bases and the J gene lost 0 bases, with 13 bases spanning the gap. Germline CDR1 reads MNHEY; CDR2 reads SVGAGI. The CDR3: CAGGLNLNTEAFF. DNA of the CDR3: TGTGCCGGGGGGTTAAATCTGAACACTGAAGCTTTCTTT.